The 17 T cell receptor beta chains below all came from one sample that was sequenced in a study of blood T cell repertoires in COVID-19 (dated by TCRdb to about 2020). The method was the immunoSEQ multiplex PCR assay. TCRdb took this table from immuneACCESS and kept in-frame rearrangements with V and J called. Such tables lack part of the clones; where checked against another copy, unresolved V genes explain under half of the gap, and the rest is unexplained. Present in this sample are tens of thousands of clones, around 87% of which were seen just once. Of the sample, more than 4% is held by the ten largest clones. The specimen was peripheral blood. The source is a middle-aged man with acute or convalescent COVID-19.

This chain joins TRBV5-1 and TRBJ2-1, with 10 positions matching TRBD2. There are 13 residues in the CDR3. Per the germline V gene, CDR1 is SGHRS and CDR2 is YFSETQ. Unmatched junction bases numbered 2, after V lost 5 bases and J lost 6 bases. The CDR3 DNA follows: TGCGCCAGCAGACTAGCGGGATTCAATGAGCAGTTCTTC. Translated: CASRLAGFNEQFF.

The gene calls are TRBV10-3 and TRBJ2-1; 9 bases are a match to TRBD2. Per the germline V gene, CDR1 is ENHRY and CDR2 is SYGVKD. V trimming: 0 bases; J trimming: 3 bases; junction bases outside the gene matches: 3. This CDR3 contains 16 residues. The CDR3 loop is CAISESGTSRYNEQFF. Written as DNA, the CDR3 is TGTGCCATCAGTGAGTCAGGGACTAGCCGCTACAATGAGCAGTTCTTC.

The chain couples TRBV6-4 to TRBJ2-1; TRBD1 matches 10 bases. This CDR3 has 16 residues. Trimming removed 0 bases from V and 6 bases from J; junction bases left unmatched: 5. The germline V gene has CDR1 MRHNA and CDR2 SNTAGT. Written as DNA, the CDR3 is TGTGCCAGCAGTGACTCATGGGACAGGGGCATCAATGAGCAGTTCTTC. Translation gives CASSDSWDRGINEQFF.

The CDR3 DNA reads as TGCAGCGTTATTTCCGACGTGACTAGCGGGGGGGCCTACAATGAGCAGTTCTTC. Its protein product is CSVISDVTSGGAYNEQFF. The chain employs TRBV29-1 and TRBJ2-1; the match to TRBD2 covers 14 bases. Germline CDR1 is SQVTM and CDR2 is ANQGSEA. The CDR3 is 18 residues long. V shed 5 bases and J 2 bases; nucleotides not matched to a gene: 11.

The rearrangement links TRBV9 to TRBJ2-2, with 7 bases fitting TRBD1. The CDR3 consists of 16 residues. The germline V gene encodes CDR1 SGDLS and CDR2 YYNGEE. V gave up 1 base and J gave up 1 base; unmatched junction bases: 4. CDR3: CASSVKAGGNTGELFF. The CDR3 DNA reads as TGTGCCAGCAGCGTAAAGGCAGGGGGGAACACCGGGGAGCTGTTTTTT.

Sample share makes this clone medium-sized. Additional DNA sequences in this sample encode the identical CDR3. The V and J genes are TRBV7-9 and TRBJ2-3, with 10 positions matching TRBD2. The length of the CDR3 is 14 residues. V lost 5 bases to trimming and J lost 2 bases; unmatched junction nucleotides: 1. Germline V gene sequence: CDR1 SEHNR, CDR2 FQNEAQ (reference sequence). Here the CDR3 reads CASSTSGNTDTQYF. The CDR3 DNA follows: TGTGCCAGCAGCACTAGCGGGAACACAGATACGCAGTATTTT.

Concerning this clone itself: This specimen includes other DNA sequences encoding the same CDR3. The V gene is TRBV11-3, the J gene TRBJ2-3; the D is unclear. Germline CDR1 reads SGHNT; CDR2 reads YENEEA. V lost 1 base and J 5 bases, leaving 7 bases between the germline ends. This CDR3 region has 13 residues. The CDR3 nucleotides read TGTGCCAGCAGCTTAGCGCGAGGAGATACGCAGTATTTT. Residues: CASSLARGDTQYF.

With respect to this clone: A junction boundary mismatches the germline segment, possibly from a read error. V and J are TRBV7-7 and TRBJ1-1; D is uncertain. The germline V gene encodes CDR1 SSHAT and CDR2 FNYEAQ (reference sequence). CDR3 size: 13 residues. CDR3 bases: TGTGCTAGCAGCTTCCATAGGAACACTGAAGCTTTCTTT. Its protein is CASSFHRNTEAFF.

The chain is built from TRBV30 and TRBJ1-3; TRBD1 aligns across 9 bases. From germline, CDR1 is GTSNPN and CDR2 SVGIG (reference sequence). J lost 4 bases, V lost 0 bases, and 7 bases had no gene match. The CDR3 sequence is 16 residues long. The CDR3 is CAWSVRSGTGGNTIYF. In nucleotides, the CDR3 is TGTGCCTGGAGTGTTAGGAGTGGGACAGGGGGAAACACCATATATTTT.

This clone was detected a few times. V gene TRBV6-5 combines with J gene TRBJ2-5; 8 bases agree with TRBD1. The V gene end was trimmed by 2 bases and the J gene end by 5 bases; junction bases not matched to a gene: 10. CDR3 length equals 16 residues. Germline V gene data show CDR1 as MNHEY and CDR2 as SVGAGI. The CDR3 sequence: CASSYNRQGRGETQYF. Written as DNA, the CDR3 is TGTGCCAGCAGTTACAATAGACAGGGGCGTGGCGAGACCCAGTACTTC.

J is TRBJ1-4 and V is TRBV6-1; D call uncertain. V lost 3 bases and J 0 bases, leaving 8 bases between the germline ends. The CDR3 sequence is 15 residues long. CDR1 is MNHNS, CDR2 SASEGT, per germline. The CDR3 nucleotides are TGTGCCAGCAGTGACGCAGCGGCAACTAATGAAAAACTGTTTTTT. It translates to CASSDAAATNEKLFF.

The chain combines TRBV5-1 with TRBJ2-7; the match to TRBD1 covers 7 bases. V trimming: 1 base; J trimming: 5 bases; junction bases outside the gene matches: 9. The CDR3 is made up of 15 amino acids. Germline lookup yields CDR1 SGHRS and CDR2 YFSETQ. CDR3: CASSLPAGTVNEQYF. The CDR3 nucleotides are TGCGCCAGCAGCTTGCCGGCCGGGACAGTTAACGAGCAGTACTTC. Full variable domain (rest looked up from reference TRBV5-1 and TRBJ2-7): KAGVTQTPRYLIKTRGQQVTLSCSPISGHRSVSWYQQTPGQGLQFLFEYFSETQRNKGNFPGRFSGRQFSNSRSEMNVSTLELGDSALYLCASSLPAGTVNEQYFGPGTRLTVT.

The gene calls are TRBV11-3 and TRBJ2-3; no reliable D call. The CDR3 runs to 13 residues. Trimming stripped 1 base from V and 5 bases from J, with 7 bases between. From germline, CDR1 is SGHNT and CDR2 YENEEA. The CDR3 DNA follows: TGTGCCAGCAGCTTAGTCCCCGGAGATACGCAGTATTTT. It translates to CASSLVPGDTQYF.

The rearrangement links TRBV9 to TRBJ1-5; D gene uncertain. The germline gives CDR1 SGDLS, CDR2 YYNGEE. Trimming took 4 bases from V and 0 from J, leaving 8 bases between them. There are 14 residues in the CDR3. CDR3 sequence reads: CASSPGSSNQPQHF. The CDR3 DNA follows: TGTGCCAGCAGCCCGGGGAGTAGCAATCAGCCCCAGCATTTT.

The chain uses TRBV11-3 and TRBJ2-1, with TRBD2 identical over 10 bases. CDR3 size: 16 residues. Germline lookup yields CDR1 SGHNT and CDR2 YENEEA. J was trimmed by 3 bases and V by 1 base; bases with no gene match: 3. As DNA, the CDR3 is TGTGCCAGCAGCTTAGGGACTAGCGGAGTCTACAATGAGCAGTTCTTC. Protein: CASSLGTSGVYNEQFF.

As DNA, the CDR3 is TGTGCCAGCAGCTTCCAGGGGCACTCTGGAAACACCATATATTTT. Protein sequence: CASSFQGHSGNTIYF. The chain employs TRBV11-2 and TRBJ1-3, with D tentatively TRBD1 (6 bases). Germline CDR1 SGHAT, CDR2 FQNNGV. The CDR3 contains 15 residues. Trimming stripped 3 bases from V and 0 bases from J, with 9 bases between.

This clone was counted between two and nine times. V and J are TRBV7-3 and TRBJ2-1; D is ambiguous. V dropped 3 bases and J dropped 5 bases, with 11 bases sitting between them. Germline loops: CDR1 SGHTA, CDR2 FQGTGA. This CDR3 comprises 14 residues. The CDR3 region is CASSFHPIDNEQFF. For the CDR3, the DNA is TGTGCCAGCAGCTTCCACCCAATAGACAATGAGCAGTTCTTC.